A selection of T cell receptor beta chains follows, all from one sample in a study of T cells in localized non-small cell lung cancer. Assay used: immunoSEQ multiplex PCR; TCRdb lists only in-frame clones, some missing. This sample has 7,500 to 9,000 clones, with approximately 89% found just once. Sequencing used peripheral blood, obtained before any cancer treatment. These receptors all stem from a male donor at least 60 years old with stage III lung adenocarcinoma. Both conserved end residues are part of each CDR3. The size entry is marked missing in some rows and otherwise reads once, few, many or a size class.

CDR3aa: CASSLGLAGGNEQFF
v_gene: TRBV7-9
abundance: -
j_gene: TRBJ2-1

CDR3aa: CASSQGWANVLTF
v_gene: TRBV4-1
abundance: -
j_gene: TRBJ2-6

CDR3aa: CASSLGQSVEQFF
v_gene: TRBV7-2
abundance: -
j_gene: TRBJ2-1

CDR3aa: CASSVVGEGAQYF
v_gene: TRBV9
abundance: -
j_gene: TRBJ2-5

CDR3aa: CASSPIAGGPTDTQYF
v_gene: TRBV9
abundance: once
j_gene: TRBJ2-3

CDR3aa: CASSVPKTGPVTEAFF
v_gene: TRBV9
abundance: -
j_gene: TRBJ1-1

CDR3aa: CASSQTSGREDEQFF
v_gene: TRBV4-2
abundance: -
j_gene: TRBJ2-1

CDR3aa: CASSLEGTGGTGELFF
v_gene: TRBV7-6
abundance: -
j_gene: TRBJ2-2

CDR3aa: CASTLRQGAGTEAFF
v_gene: TRBV2
abundance: few
j_gene: TRBJ1-1

CDR3aa: CASSFLGNQPQHF
v_gene: TRBV19
abundance: -
j_gene: TRBJ1-5

CDR3aa: CASSEAFF
v_gene: TRBV7-9
abundance: once
j_gene: TRBJ1-1

CDR3aa: CSVEDPPDRGGPDTQYF
v_gene: TRBV29-1
abundance: -
j_gene: TRBJ2-3

CDR3aa: CASSLSRGRGNTEAFF
v_gene: TRBV23-1
abundance: -
j_gene: TRBJ1-1

CDR3aa: CASSSEQTQYF
v_gene: TRBV6-6
abundance: -
j_gene: TRBJ2-5

CDR3aa: CASQQVGLNTGELFF
v_gene: TRBV19
abundance: -
j_gene: TRBJ2-2

CDR3aa: CASSRTGLGTGELFF
v_gene: TRBV11-2
abundance: -
j_gene: TRBJ2-2

CDR3aa: CASSLYGGGWSDTQYF
v_gene: TRBV2
abundance: -
j_gene: TRBJ2-3

CDR3aa: CASSGPGTSGASEQFF
v_gene: TRBV6-4
abundance: -
j_gene: TRBJ2-1

CDR3aa: CASSLTGTYEQYF
v_gene: TRBV7-2
abundance: -
j_gene: TRBJ2-7

CDR3aa: CASSLGTGALNEQFF
v_gene: TRBV5-6
abundance: -
j_gene: TRBJ2-1

CDR3aa: CSCRDFDGYTF
v_gene: TRBV20-1
abundance: -
j_gene: TRBJ1-2

CDR3aa: CASSYGQRGTQFF
v_gene: TRBV6-5
abundance: few
j_gene: TRBJ2-1

CDR3aa: CASSLGGGQAAQYTEAFF
v_gene: TRBV7-6
abundance: -
j_gene: TRBJ1-1

CDR3aa: CASSHPDRAGTEAFF
v_gene: TRBV23-1
abundance: -
j_gene: TRBJ1-1